Each of the 15 T cell receptor beta chains below was sequenced from the same sample in a study of T-cell memory formation after mild COVID-19. TCRdb re-called the 5' RACE reads with MiXCR, one entry per CDR3 protein. The data hold around 500,000 distinct CDR3 sequences, with roughly 18% observed a single time. The sequencing input was PBMCs or a T cell subset sorted from them (not recorded which). These TCRs come from an adult woman who had mild COVID-19 (a few samples of this study predate the infection). Cell type and time point are not known.

The rearrangement joins TRBV10-3 to TRBJ2-7; either TRBD1 or TRBD2 may fit D (5 bases each). This CDR3 has 13 amino acids. The germline V gene has CDR1 ENHRY and CDR2 SYGVKD. V was cut by 8 bases and J by 5 bases, with 16 bases left in between. The CDR3 bases are TGTGCCATCTCCCAACGGGGCGGAAACGAGCAGTACTTC. Translating gives CAISQRGGNEQYF.

V usage is TRBV6-5 and J usage is TRBJ2-1; D is unclear. From germline, CDR1 is MNHEY and CDR2 SVGAGI. This CDR3 comprises 13 residues. V shed 2 bases and J shed 5 bases, with 7 bases lying between them. The CDR3 DNA reads TGTGCCAGCAGTTACATCAACGACAATGAGCAGTTCTTC. Amino acid sequence: CASSYINDNEQFF.

The chain is built from TRBV27 and TRBJ2-2; D gene unclear. V was pared by 1 base and J by 4 bases, with 10 bases between. The CDR3 sequence is 15 residues long. The germline CDR1 and CDR2 sequences are MNHEY and SMNVEV (reference sequence). CDR3: CASSLLFERTGELFF. CDR3 DNA sequence: TGTGCCAGCAGTTTATTGTTCGAGCGCACCGGGGAGCTGTTTTTT.

This clonotype has ten or more counts. This rearrangement joins TRBV6-6 to TRBJ1-2; 7 nucleotides match TRBD1. The junction had 3 bases not matched to a gene; V was cut back by 5 bases and J by 3 bases. The germline gives CDR1 MNHNY, CDR2 SVGAGI (reference sequence). This CDR3 is built from 13 residues. The CDR3 bases are TGTGCCAGCAGTCCCACAGGGGACTATGGCTACACCTTC. This translates into CASSPTGDYGYTF.

This clonotype was found a few times. This sequence joins TRBV5-1 and TRBJ2-7, with D possibly being TRBD1 (5 bases). CDR1 and CDR2 (germline): SGHRS, YFSETQ. Trimming removed 2 bases at V and 0 bases at J, with 9 bases between. The CDR3 is 14 amino acids. The CDR3 DNA sequence: TGCGCCAGCAGCTTTTTCGACAGCTCCTACGAGCAGTACTTC. Translated: CASSFFDSSYEQYF.

This chain joins TRBV7-8 and TRBJ2-5; perhaps TRBD2 as D (6 bases). Germline V gene data show CDR1 as SGHVS and CDR2 as FQNEAQ. This CDR3 has 16 residues. V was pared by 3 bases and J by 0 bases, with 14 bases between. CDR3 sequence: CASSFRRLAHQETQYF. The CDR3 DNA is TGTGCCAGCAGCTTTAGACGGCTAGCGCACCAAGAGACCCAGTACTTC.

CDR3 sequence reads: CASSGGQGLSDEQFF. CDR3 DNA: TGTGCCAGCAGCGGAGGACAGGGTCTTTCCGATGAGCAGTTCTTC. The chain has TRBV7-7 and TRBJ2-1, with 8 nucleotides matching TRBD1. With V trimmed by 5 bases and J by 8 bases, 11 bases remained unmatched. In germline, CDR1 is SSHAT, CDR2 FNYEAQ (reference sequence). This CDR3 is 15 amino acids long.

The chain has TRBV4-1 and TRBJ1-2; 8 positions agree with TRBD1. Germline-derived CDR1 and CDR2 are MGHRA and YSYEKL. Trimming at V came to 3 bases and at J to 2 bases, leaving 2 bases not matched to a gene. The CDR3 consists of 14 residues. CDR3 residues: CASSQGQENYGYTF. CDR3 DNA sequence: TGCGCCAGCAGCCAGGGACAGGAGAACTATGGCTACACCTTC.

The chain couples TRBV2 to TRBJ2-5; TRBD1 might be the D (6 bases). CDR1 is SNHLY and CDR2 is FYNNEI in the germline V gene. The CDR3 runs to 13 residues. Trimming stripped 4 bases from V and 6 bases from J, with 12 bases between. CDR3 sequence: CASSVRQGKTQYF. CDR3 nucleotide sequence: TGTGCCAGCAGTGTTCGGCAGGGGAAGACCCAGTACTTC.

The rearrangement uses TRBV20-1 and TRBJ2-2; D is undetermined. The CDR3 is 15 amino acids. Germline loops: CDR1 DFQATT, CDR2 SNEGSKA (reference sequence). V was cut by 0 bases and J by 1 base, with 9 bases left in between. CDR3 sequence: CSARDLRKNTGELFF. The CDR3 DNA follows: TGCAGTGCTAGAGATCTTCGGAAGAACACCGGGGAGCTGTTTTTT.

This clonotype was observed a few times. The rearrangement uses TRBV29-1 and TRBJ2-7; 9 nucleotides align to TRBD1. CDR1 SQVTM and CDR2 ANQGSEA come from the germline V gene. The CDR3 loop spans 14 amino acids. Unmatched junction bases numbered 9, after V lost 8 bases and J lost 1 base. The CDR3 loop is CSFCPGQGSYEQYF. CDR3 DNA sequence: TGCAGCTTCTGCCCGGGACAGGGTTCCTACGAGCAGTACTTC.

This chain joins TRBV9 and TRBJ2-2, with D possibly TRBD2 on 6 matching bases. The germline CDR1 and CDR2 sequences are SGDLS and YYNGEE. The germline V and J ends were trimmed by 0 bases and 0 bases, with 9 bases remaining between them. CDR3 length: 16 residues. CDR3 coding DNA: TGTGCCAGCAGCGTAGCGGCGGGACCGAACACCGGGGAGCTGTTTTTT. Translation: CASSVAAGPNTGELFF.

In this sample, this clonotype turned up many times. This chain connects TRBV20-1 to TRBJ2-1; D is unresolved. Germline V lookup: CDR1 DFQATT, CDR2 SNEGSKA (reference sequence). V lost 3 bases, J lost 9 bases, and 9 bases lay in between. The CDR3 contains 11 residues. CDR3 in amino acids: CSASMLAEQFF. The CDR3 nucleotides are TGCAGTGCTAGTATGCTTGCTGAGCAGTTCTTC.

This clonotype was picked up many times. The rearrangement joins TRBV5-1 to TRBJ2-1; TRBD2 aligns across 12 bases. J lost 8 bases, V lost 0 bases, and 3 bases had no gene match. The CDR3 extends over 15 amino acids. The V gene's germline CDR1 is SGHRS and CDR2 YFSETQ. CDR3 in DNA: TGCGCCAGCAGCTTGGGACTAGCGGGAGCGGATGAGCAGTTCTTC. It is translated as CASSLGLAGADEQFF.

This clonotype was detected once. V is TRBV2 and J is TRBJ2-4; possible D gene TRBD1, 6 bases. Trimming stripped 1 base from V and 2 bases from J, with 9 bases between. CDR1 SNHLY and CDR2 FYNNEI come from the germline V gene. This CDR3 contains 15 residues. Here the CDR3 DNA reads TGTGCCAGCAGTGAAGATCAGGGGACCAAAAACATTCAGTACTTC. Translating it yields CASSEDQGTKNIQYF.